This entry lists 14 T cell receptor beta chains sequenced from one sample in a study of blood T cell repertoires in COVID-19. The protocol was immunoSEQ multiplex PCR, while the TCRdb copy is restricted to in-frame clones and leaves out a portion. Of 70,000 to 90,000 clones in the sample, approximately 87% are singletons; the top ten hold approximately 10%. The sequenced material came from peripheral blood. The receptors were gathered from a human donor in a cohort sampled during active COVID-19.

The chain links TRBV6-5 to TRBJ1-6, with TRBD1 as a possible D gene (6 bases). Between the trimmed V and J ends, which lost 11 bases and 7 bases, there was a span of 15 bases. CDR1 and CDR2 (germline): MNHEY, SVGAGI. This CDR3 has 13 residues. Written as DNA, the CDR3 is TGTGCCGGCCAACGGGACAACAATTCACCCCTCCACTTT. Its translation: CAGQRDNNSPLHF.

J is TRBJ2-3 and V is TRBV25-1; TRBD2 aligns across 7 bases. Germline CDR1 and CDR2: MGHDK and SYGVNS. This CDR3 spans 17 amino acids. With V trimmed by 8 bases and J by 0 bases, 14 bases remained unmatched. The CDR3 sequence: CASAHRDYPLSTDTQYF. In DNA form, the CDR3 reads TGTGCCAGCGCCCACCGGGACTACCCTCTGAGCACAGATACGCAGTATTTT. Filled out from reference TRBV25-1 and TRBJ2-3, the complete variable domain reads EADIYQTPRYLVIGTGKKITLECSQTMGHDKMYWYQQDPGMELHLIHYSYGVNSTEKGDLSSESTVSRIRTEHFPLTLESARPSHTSQYLCASAHRDYPLSTDTQYFGPGTRLTVL.

J is TRBJ1-2 and V is TRBV7-9; no clear D gene. The V and J ends lost 1 base and 3 bases respectively, with 9 bases between them. This CDR3 is built from 14 residues. Germline V lookup: CDR1 SEHNR, CDR2 FQNEAQ (reference sequence). In DNA form, the CDR3 reads TGTGCCAGCAGCTTAGAAGAGATCTACTATGGCTACACCTTC. Its protein product is CASSLEEIYYGYTF.

The gene calls are TRBV12-3 or TRBV12-4 and TRBJ2-3; D gene unclear. V was trimmed by 8 bases and J by 1 base, leaving 10 bases between them. CDR3 length equals 13 residues. The CDR3 sequence: CASRVAGTDTQYF. CDR3 in DNA: TGTGCCAGCCGGGTTGCGGGCACAGATACGCAGTATTTT.

The chain employs TRBV25-1 and TRBJ1-5; a possible D gene is TRBD1 (6 bases). V lost 6 bases and J lost 5, with 17 bases in between. The germline CDR1 and CDR2 sequences are MGHDK and SYGVNS. The length of the CDR3 is 15 residues. CDR3: CASSQAGGTDQPQHF. The CDR3 DNA sequence: TGTGCCAGCAGCCAGGCGGGGGGCACCGATCAGCCCCAGCATTTT.

The chain has TRBV11-2 and TRBJ1-2; 9 bases align to TRBD1. J gave up 5 bases and V 5 bases, and 6 bases lay outside the gene matches. The CDR3 totals 14 residues. Germline CDR1 reads SGHAT; CDR2 reads FQNNGV. The CDR3 loop is CASSRDRDVYGYTF. DNA of the CDR3: TGTGCCAGCAGCCGGGACAGGGACGTTTATGGCTACACCTTC.

The chain is built from TRBV7-2 and TRBJ2-3, with TRBD2 matching over 12 bases. CDR1 and CDR2 from the germline V gene are SGHTA and FQGNSA. This CDR3 has 16 amino acids. V lost 4 bases and J lost 7; bases outside the gene matches: 9. CDR3 sequence reads: CASSSRTSGITYTQYF. CDR3 nucleotides: TGTGCCAGCAGCTCCCGGACTAGCGGGATAACTTATACGCAGTATTTT.

The chain recombines TRBV27 with TRBJ1-6; D gene ambiguous. CDR1 MNHEY and CDR2 SMNVEV come from the germline V gene (reference sequence). The ends were cut back, 5 bases at V and 11 bases at J, with 19 bases in the middle. This CDR3 is built from 15 residues. The CDR3 loop reads CASSPNLGLWAPLHF. The CDR3 DNA is TGTGCCAGCAGTCCCAACCTTGGGCTTTGGGCACCCCTCCACTTT.

This clone has more than one count but fewer than ten. The chain uses TRBV7-3 and TRBJ2-1; D may be TRBD1 (6 bases). This CDR3 has 13 amino acids. With 4 bases removed from V and 5 bases from J, the gap between germline ends came to 9 bases. Germline V gene data show CDR1 as SGHTA and CDR2 as FQGTGA. This chain's CDR3 is CASSWGQHNEQFF. The CDR3, as DNA: TGTGCCAGCAGCTGGGGACAACACAATGAGCAGTTCTTC.

The J gene is TRBJ2-4, the V gene TRBV11-2; D perhaps matches TRBD1 (5 bases). Germline-derived CDR1 and CDR2 are SGHAT and FQNNGV. There are 16 residues in the CDR3. V was cut by 0 bases and J by 0 bases, with 9 bases left in between. The CDR3 DNA reads TGTGCCAGCAGCTTAGAAGGGGTAGGAGCCAAAAACATTCAGTACTTC. Translated, it gives CASSLEGVGAKNIQYF. Based on the CDR3 plus reference TRBV11-2 and TRBJ2-4, the full variable domain is EAGVAQSPRYKIIEKRQSVAFWCNPISGHATLYWYQQILGQGPKLLIQFQNNGVVDDSQLPKDRFSAERLKGVDSTLKIQPAKLEDSAVYLCASSLEGVGAKNIQYFGAGTRLSVL.

The chain uses TRBV18 and TRBJ2-1, with no clear D. Trimming took 4 bases from V and 1 from J, leaving 8 bases between them. The CDR3 has 14 amino acids. CDR1 is KGHSH, CDR2 LQKENI, per germline. CDR3 loop: CASSRQASYNEQFF. The CDR3 nucleotides read TGTGCCAGCTCACGCCAGGCGTCCTACAATGAGCAGTTCTTC. The whole variable domain, filled in from reference TRBV18 and TRBJ2-1, reads NAGVMQNPRHLVRRRGQEARLRCSPMKGHSHVYWYRQLPEEGLKFMVYLQKENIIDESGMPKERFSAEFPKEGPSILRIQQVVRGDSAAYFCASSRQASYNEQFFGPGTRLTVL.

CDR3 in DNA: TGTGCCACCAGCAGAGATAGTGGGGGGACCGGGGAGCTGTTTTTT. Protein: CATSRDSGGTGELFF. The chain uses TRBV15 and TRBJ2-2, with a possible D match to TRBD2 (6 bases). The CDR3 runs to 15 residues. Trimming left V 0 bases short and J 5 bases short, with 10 bases between. Germline V lookup: CDR1 LNHNV, CDR2 YYDKDF (reference sequence). The full variable domain, completed using reference TRBV15 and TRBJ2-2, is DAMVIQNPRYQVTQFGKPVTLSCSQTLNHNVMYWYQQKSSQAPKLLFHYYDKDFNNEADTPDNFQSRRPNTSFCFLDIRSPGLGDTAMYLCATSRDSGGTGELFFGEGSRLTVL.

The chain is built from TRBV5-1 and TRBJ1-6, with TRBD1 matching over 9 bases. This CDR3 spans 14 amino acids. The junction had 5 bases not matched to a gene; V was cut back by 4 bases and J by 9 bases. Germline V CDR1 and CDR2: SGHRS, YFSETQ. CDR3 in DNA: TGCGCCAGCAGCGTTGGACAGGGGAGTTCACCCCTCCACTTT. Protein sequence: CASSVGQGSSPLHF.

The J gene is TRBJ2-7, the V gene TRBV7-2, with 8 bases lining up with TRBD2. The germline V gene encodes CDR1 SGHTA and CDR2 FQGNSA. Germline trimming cut 6 bases from V and 3 bases from J; bases unmatched to any gene: 10. The CDR3 has 15 amino acids. The CDR3 sequence: CASRGLSAGGYEQYF. CDR3 nucleotide sequence: TGTGCCAGCAGGGGTTTGAGTGCGGGGGGCTACGAGCAGTACTTC. Complete variable domain (other parts from reference TRBV7-2 and TRBJ2-7): GAGVSQSPSNKVTEKGKDVELRCDPISGHTALYWYRQSLGQGLEFLIYFQGNSAPDKSGLPSDRFSAERTGGSVSTLTIQRTQQEDSAVYLCASRGLSAGGYEQYFGPGTRLTVT.